These 8 T cell receptor beta chains originate from one sample sequenced in a study of T cells in Graves' hyperthyroidism and ophthalmopathy. Template material for amplifying TCR beta CDR3 regions consisted of RNA transcripts. A first-round RT-PCR of the TCR CDR3 used the HTBI primer set. TCRdb analysed the multiplex PCR reads with MiXCR anew, one entry per CDR3 protein. This sample has around 440,000 distinct CDR3 sequences, with approximately 14% found just once. The material sequenced was blood. The source of these receptors is a young woman with Graves' hyperthyroidism.

V gene TRBV7-9 combines with J gene TRBJ2-1, with a tentative D call TRBD2 (6 bases). Germline values: CDR1 SEHNR, CDR2 FQNEAQ (reference sequence). The V gene lost 5 bases and the J gene lost 15 bases, with 17 bases spanning the gap. The CDR3 is made up of 12 amino acids. The CDR3 DNA sequence: TGTGCCAGCAGCCAGGCGGAGGGCTGGGGGTTCTTC. The encoded protein is CASSQAEGWGFF.

This clonotype has ten or more counts. This chain links TRBV20-1 with TRBJ1-3; 12 nucleotides align to TRBD1. CDR3 length: 16 amino acids. V shed 2 bases and J 1 base; nucleotides not matched to a gene: 3. Germline V CDR1 and CDR2: DFQATT, SNEGSKA (reference sequence). In nucleotides, the CDR3 is TGCAGTGCTAGACGGGGACAGGGGGCTTCTGGAAACACCATATATTTT. Residues: CSARRGQGASGNTIYF.

This chain uses TRBV19 with TRBJ2-7, with D maybe TRBD2 (5 bases). Germline V CDR1 and CDR2: LNHDA, SQIVND (reference sequence). There are 13 residues in the CDR3. Trimming removed 1 base at V and 4 bases at J, with 8 bases between. CDR3 residues: CASSIARDYEQYF. For the CDR3, the DNA is TGTGCCAGTAGTATAGCCCGGGATTACGAGCAGTACTTC.

In its sample, this clonotype was seen many times. The rearrangement joins TRBV30 to TRBJ1-5; perhaps TRBD1 as D (6 bases). Trimming cost V 0 bases and J 5 bases, with 11 bases left between them. The length of the CDR3 is 14 residues. Germline V gives CDR1 GTSNPN, CDR2 SVGIG (reference sequence). Here the CDR3 reads CAWSVSRGDQPQHF. CDR3 coding DNA: TGTGCCTGGAGTGTTTCCAGGGGAGATCAGCCCCAGCATTTT.

The genes are TRBV15 and TRBJ2-4; D is uncertain. The V end was cut by 0 bases, the J end by 3 bases, with 12 bases between. The length of the CDR3 is 16 residues. CDR1 is LNHNV and CDR2 is YYDKDF in the germline V gene (reference sequence). CDR3 loop: CATSRDALGDKNIQYF. Written as DNA, the CDR3 is TGTGCCACCAGCAGAGATGCCCTTGGGGACAAAAACATTCAGTACTTC.

Notes on this clonotype: Likely a read error: the CDR3 ends without its conserved phenylalanine or tryptophan. The chain combines TRBV6-5 with TRBJ2-2; D not certain. Germline-derived CDR1 and CDR2 are MNHEY and SVGAGI. The CDR3 loop spans 14 amino acids. This chain's CDR3 is CASSLNEETGELFL. CDR3 DNA sequence: TGTGCCAGCAGTTTGAATGAGGAAACCGGAGAGCTGTTTCTT.

There are a few counts of this clonotype. V gene TRBV14 combines with J gene TRBJ1-4; 7 bases match TRBD1. Germline CDR1 and CDR2: SGHDN and FVKESK. The CDR3 runs 16 residues. The V gene end was trimmed by 4 bases and the J gene end by 5 bases; junction bases not matched to a gene: 10. CDR3 coding DNA: TGTGCCAGCAGCCCCAGAACGCCAGGGGGAAATGAAAAACTGTTTTTT. Protein: CASSPRTPGGNEKLFF.

This clonotype was counted at least ten times. The CDR3 DNA sequence: TGTGCCAGCAGGCGGACTAGCGGCCTCCAAGAGACCCAGTACTTC. Translating gives CASRRTSGLQETQYF. J is TRBJ2-5 and V is TRBV6-1; 10 bases align to TRBD2. Germline CDR1 is MNHNS and CDR2 is SASEGT. This CDR3 is 15 amino acids long. V was clipped by 6 bases and J by 1 base; unmatched bases: 5.